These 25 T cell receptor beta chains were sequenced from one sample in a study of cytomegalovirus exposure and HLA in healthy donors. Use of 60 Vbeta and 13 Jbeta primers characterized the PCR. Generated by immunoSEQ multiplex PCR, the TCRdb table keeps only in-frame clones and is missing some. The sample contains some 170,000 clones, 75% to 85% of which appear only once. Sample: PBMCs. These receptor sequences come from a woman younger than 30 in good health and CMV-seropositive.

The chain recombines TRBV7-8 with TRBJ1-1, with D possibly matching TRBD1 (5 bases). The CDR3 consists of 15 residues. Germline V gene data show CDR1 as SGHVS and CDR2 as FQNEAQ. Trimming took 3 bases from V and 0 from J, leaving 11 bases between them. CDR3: CASSLGREMNTEAFF. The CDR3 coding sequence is TGTGCCAGCAGCTTGGGCAGGGAAATGAACACTGAAGCTTTCTTT.

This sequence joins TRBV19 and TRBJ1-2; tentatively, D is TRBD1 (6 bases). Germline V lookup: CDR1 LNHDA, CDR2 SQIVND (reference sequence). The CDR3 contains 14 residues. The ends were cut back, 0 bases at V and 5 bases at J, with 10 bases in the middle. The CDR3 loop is CASSIETGWYGYTF. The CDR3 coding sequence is TGTGCCAGTAGTATAGAAACAGGGTGGTATGGCTACACCTTC.

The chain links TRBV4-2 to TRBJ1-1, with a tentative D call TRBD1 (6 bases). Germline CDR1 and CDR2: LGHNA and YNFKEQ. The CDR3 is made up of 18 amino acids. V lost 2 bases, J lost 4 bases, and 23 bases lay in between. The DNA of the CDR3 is TGTGCCAGCAGCCAAAATACACAGGGATACAGCTTCGGCACTGAAGCTTTCTTT. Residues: CASSQNTQGYSFGTEAFF.

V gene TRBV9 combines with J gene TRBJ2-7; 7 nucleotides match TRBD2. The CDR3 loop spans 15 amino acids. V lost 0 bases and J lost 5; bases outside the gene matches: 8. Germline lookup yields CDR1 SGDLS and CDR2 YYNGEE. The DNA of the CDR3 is TGTGCCAGCAGCGTAGAATTCGGGGGGACGAACGAGCAGTACTTC. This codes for CASSVEFGGTNEQYF.

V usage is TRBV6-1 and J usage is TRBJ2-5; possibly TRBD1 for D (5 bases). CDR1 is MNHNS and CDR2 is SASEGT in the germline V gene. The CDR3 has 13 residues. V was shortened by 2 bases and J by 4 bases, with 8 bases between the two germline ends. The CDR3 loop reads CASSETQGETQYF. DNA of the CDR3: TGTGCCAGCAGTGAAACCCAGGGAGAGACCCAGTACTTC.

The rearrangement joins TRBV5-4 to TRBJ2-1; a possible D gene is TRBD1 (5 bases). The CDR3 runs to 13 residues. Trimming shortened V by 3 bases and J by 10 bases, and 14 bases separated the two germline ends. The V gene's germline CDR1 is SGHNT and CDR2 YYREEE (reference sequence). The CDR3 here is CASSYEGVEEQFF. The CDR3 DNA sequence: TGTGCCAGCAGCTATGAAGGGGTCGAAGAGCAGTTCTTC.

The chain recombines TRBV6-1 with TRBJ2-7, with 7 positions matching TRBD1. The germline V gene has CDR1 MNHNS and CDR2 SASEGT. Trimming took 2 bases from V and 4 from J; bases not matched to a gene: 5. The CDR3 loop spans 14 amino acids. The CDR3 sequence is CASSELGTVYEQYF. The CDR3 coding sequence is TGTGCCAGCAGTGAATTGGGGACAGTATACGAGCAGTACTTC.

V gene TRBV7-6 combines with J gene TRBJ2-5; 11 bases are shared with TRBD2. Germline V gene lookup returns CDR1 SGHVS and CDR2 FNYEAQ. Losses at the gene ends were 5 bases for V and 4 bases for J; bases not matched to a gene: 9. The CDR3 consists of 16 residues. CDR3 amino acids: CASSRIAGGAPETQYF. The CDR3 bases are TGTGCCAGCAGCCGAATAGCGGGGGGGGCCCCAGAGACCCAGTACTTC.

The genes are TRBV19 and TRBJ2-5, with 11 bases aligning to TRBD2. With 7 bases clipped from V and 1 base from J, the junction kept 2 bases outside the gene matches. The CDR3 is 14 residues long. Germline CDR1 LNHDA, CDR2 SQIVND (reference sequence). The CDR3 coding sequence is TGTGCCAGTAATAGCGGGGGGGTCCAAGAGACCCAGTACTTC. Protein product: CASNSGGVQETQYF.

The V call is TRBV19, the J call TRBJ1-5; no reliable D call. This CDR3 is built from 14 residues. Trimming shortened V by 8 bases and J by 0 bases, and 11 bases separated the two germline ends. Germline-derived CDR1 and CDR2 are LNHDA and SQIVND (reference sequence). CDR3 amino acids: CASQVFYSNQPQHF. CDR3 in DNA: TGTGCCAGTCAGGTCTTTTATAGCAATCAGCCCCAGCATTTT. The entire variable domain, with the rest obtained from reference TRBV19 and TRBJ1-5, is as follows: DGGITQSPKYLFRKEGQNVTLSCEQNLNHDAMYWYRQDPGQGLRLIYYSQIVNDFQKGDIAEGYSVSREKKESFPLTVTSAQKNPTAFYLCASQVFYSNQPQHFGDGTRLSIL.

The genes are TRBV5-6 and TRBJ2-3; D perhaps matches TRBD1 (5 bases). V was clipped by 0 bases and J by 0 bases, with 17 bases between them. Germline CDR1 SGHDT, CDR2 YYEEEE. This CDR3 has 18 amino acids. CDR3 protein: CASSLVAGKMFSTDTQYF. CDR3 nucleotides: TGTGCCAGCAGCTTGGTTGCAGGGAAGATGTTTAGCACAGATACGCAGTATTTT.

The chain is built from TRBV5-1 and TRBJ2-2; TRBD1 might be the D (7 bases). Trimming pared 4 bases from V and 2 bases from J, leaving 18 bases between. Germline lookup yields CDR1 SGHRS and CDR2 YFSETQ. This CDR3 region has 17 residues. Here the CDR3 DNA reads TGCGCCAGCAGCGGGGACTCCGGGACAGTAAACACCGGGGAGCTGTTTTTT. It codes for CASSGDSGTVNTGELFF. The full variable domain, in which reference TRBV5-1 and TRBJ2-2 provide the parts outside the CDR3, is KAGVTQTPRYLIKTRGQQVTLSCSPISGHRSVSWYQQTPGQGLQFLFEYFSETQRNKGNFPGRFSGRQFSNSRSEMNVSTLELGDSALYLCASSGDSGTVNTGELFFGEGSRLTVL.

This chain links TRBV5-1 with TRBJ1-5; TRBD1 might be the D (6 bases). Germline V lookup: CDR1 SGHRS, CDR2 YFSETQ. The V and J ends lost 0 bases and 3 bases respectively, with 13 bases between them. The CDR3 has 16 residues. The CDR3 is CASSLGPGQHNQPQHF. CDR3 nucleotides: TGCGCCAGCAGCTTGGGGCCGGGACAACACAATCAGCCCCAGCATTTT.

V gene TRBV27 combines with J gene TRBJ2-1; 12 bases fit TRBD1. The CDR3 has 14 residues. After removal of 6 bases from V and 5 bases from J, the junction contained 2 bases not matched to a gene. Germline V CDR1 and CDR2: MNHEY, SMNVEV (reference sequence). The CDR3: CASSGTGGHNEQFF. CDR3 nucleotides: TGTGCCAGCAGCGGGACAGGGGGCCACAATGAGCAGTTCTTC.

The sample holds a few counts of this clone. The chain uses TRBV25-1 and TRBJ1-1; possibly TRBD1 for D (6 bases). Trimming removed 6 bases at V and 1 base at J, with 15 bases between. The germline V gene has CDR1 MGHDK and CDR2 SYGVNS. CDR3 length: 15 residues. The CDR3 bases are TGTGCCAGCAGAGGGACGGGGGGCGGGAACACTGAAGCTTTCTTT. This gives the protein CASRGTGGGNTEAFF.

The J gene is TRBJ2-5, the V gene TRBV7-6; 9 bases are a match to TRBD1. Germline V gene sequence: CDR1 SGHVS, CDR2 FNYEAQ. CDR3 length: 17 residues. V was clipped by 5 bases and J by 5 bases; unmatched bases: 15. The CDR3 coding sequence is TGTGCCAGCAGCGCAACTAAGAGAGACAGGGGGTTGGAGACCCAGTACTTC. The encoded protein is CASSATKRDRGLETQYF. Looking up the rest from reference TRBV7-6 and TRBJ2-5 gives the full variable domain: GAGVSQSPRYKVTKRGQDVALRCDPISGHVSLYWYRQALGQGPEFLTYFNYEAQQDKSGLPNDRFSAERPEGSISTLTIQRTEQRDSAMYRCASSATKRDRGLETQYFGPGTRLLVL.

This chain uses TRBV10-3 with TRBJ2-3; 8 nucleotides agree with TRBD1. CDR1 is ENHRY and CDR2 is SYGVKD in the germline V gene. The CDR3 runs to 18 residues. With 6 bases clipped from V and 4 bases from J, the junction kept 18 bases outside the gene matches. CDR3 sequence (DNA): TGTGCCATCAGGGGCGTGGATACTCAGGGGGCGTACGCAGATACGCAGTATTTT. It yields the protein CAIRGVDTQGAYADTQYF.

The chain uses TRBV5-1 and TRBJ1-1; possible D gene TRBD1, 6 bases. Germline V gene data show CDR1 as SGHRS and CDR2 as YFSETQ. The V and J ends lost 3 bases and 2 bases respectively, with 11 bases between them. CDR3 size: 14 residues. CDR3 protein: CASSSQGFNTEAFF. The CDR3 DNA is TGCGCCAGCAGCTCACAGGGTTTTAACACTGAAGCTTTCTTT.

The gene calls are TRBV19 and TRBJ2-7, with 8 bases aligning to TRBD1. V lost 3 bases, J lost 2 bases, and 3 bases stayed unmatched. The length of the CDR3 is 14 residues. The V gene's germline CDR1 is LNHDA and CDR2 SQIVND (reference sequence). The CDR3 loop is CASSIRDRPYEQYF. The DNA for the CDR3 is TGTGCCAGTAGTATTCGGGACAGGCCCTACGAGCAGTACTTC.

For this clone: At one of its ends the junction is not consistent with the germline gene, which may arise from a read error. DNA for the CDR3: TGCGCCAGCAGCCAAGAAAGGGTGACTGGGGCCAACGTCCTGACCTTC. Its translation: CASSQERVTGANVLTF. The rearrangement joins TRBV4-1 to TRBJ2-6, with a possible D match to TRBD1 (5 bases). Germline V gene lookup returns CDR1 MGHRA and CDR2 YSYEKL. The CDR3 contains 16 residues.

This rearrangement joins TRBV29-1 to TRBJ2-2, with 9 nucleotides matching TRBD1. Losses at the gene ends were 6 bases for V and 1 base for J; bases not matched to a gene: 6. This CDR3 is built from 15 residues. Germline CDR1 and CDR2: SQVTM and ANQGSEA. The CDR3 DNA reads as TGCAGCGTCCTAAGGACAGGGGTGAACACCGGGGAGCTGTTTTTT. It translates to CSVLRTGVNTGELFF.

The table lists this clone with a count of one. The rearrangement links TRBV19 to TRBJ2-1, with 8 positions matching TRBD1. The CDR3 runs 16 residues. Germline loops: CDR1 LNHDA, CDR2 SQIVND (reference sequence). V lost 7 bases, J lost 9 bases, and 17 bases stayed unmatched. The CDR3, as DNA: TGTGCCAGTACCCCCCGGGGCCAGGGGGCTTCTACTGAGCAGTTCTTC. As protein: CASTPRGQGASTEQFF.

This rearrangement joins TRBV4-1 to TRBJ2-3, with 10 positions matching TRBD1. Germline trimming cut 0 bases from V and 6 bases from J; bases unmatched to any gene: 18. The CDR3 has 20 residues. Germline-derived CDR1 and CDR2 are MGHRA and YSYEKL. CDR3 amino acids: CASSQESVGDRGFDRDTQYF. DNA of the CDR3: TGCGCCAGCAGCCAAGAATCTGTCGGGGACAGGGGCTTCGACAGGGATACGCAGTATTTT.

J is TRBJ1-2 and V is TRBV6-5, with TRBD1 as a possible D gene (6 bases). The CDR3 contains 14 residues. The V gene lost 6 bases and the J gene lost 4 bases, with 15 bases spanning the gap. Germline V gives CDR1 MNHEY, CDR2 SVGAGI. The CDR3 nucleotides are TGTGCCAGCAGGAGACAGGCCCTCTCCTATGGCTACACCTTC. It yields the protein CASRRQALSYGYTF.

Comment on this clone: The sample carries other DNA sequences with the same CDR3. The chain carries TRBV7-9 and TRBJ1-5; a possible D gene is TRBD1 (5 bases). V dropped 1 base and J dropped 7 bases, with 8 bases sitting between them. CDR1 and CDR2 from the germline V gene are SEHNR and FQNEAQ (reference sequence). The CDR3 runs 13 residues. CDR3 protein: CASSLGGGQPQHF. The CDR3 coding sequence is TGTGCCAGCAGCTTAGGGGGGGGACAGCCCCAGCATTTT.